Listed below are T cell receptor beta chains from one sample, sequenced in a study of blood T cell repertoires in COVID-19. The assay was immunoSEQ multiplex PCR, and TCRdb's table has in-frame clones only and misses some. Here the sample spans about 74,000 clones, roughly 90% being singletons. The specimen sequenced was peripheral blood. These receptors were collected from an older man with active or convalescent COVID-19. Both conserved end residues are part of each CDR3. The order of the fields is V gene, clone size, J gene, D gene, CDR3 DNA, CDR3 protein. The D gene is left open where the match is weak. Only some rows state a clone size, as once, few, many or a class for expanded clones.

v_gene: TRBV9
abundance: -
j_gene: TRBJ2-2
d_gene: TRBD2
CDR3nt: TGTGCCAGCAGCGTCGGACTAGCGGTGAACACCGGGGAGCTGTTTTTT
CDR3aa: CASSVGLAVNTGELFF

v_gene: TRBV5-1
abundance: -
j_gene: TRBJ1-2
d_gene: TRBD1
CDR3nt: TGCGCCAGCAGCGCAGGGGGGTTCGGTGGCTACACCTTC
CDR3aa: CASSAGGFGGYTF

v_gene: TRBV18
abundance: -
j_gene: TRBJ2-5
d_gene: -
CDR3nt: TGTGCCAGCTCACGACCGGACTACCAAGAGACCCAGTACTTC
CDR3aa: CASSRPDYQETQYF

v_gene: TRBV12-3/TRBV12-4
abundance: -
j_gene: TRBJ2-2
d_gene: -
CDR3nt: TGTGCCAGCAGGGACTCCTACACCGGGGAGCTGTTTTTT
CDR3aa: CASRDSYTGELFF

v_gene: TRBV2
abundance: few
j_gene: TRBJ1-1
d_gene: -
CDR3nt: TGTGCCTTATTGGAGGGGACGCGGACTGAAGCTTTCTTT
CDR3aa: CALLEGTRTEAFF

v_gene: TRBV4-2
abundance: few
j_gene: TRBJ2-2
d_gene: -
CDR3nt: TGTGCCAGCAGCCCCGACCCTCTTAGCGGAAACACCGGGGAGCTGTTTTTT
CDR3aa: CASSPDPLSGNTGELFF

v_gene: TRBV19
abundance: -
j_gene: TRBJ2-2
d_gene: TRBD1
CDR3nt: TGTGCCAGTAGTAAGGAAGACAGGGGGCTGTCCGGGGAGCTGTTTTTT
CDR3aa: CASSKEDRGLSGELFF

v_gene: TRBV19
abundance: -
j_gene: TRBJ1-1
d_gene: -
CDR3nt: TGTGCCAGTAATCTGGGACAGAACACTGAAGCTTTCTTT
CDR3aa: CASNLGQNTEAFF

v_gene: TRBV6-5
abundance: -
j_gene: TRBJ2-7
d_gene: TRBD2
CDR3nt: TGTGCCAGCACCGGGACTAGCCGTAACGAGCAGTACTTC
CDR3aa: CASTGTSRNEQYF

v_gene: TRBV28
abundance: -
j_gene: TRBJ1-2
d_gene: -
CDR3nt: TGTGCCTCCTGGGGAGGACGGTTCTTGGGCTACACCTTC
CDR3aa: CASWGGRFLGYTF